The 25 T cell receptor beta chains in this list originate from one sample, sequenced in a study of T cell clonotyping in hematopoietic cell transplantation. Generated by immunoSEQ multiplex PCR, the TCRdb table keeps only in-frame clones and is missing some. The data hold roughly 28,000 clones, with 93% observed a single time. Time point reported: recipient sample about 28 days before transplant, after cytoreduction. This sample comprised peripheral blood mononuclear cells, obtained before stem cell transplant. The origin of the receptors is a man aged 45-65 years with acute myeloid leukemia. Some clones in this sample may be carry-over from other donors' samples.

CDR3: CASSLPRPETQYF. The CDR3 region has the DNA TGTGCCAGCAGCTTACCCCGTCCGGAGACCCAGTACTTC. The V call is TRBV7-2, the J call TRBJ2-5; D uncertain. Germline CDR1 is SGHTA and CDR2 is FQGNSA. Trimming removed 2 bases from V and 5 bases from J, with 9 bases in between. This CDR3 is 13 amino acids long.

V and J are TRBV14 and TRBJ2-5; D possibly uses TRBD1 or TRBD2 (5 bases each). Germline V lookup: CDR1 SGHDN, CDR2 FVKESK. The length of the CDR3 is 13 residues. Trimming removed 0 bases from V and 7 bases from J, with 9 bases in between. In DNA, the CDR3 is TGTGCCAGCAGCCAAGAATCAGGGAGGACCCAGTACTTC. Residues: CASSQESGRTQYF.

This chain uses TRBV28 with TRBJ1-5, with TRBD1 matching over 9 bases. This CDR3 region has 15 residues. Germline V gene sequence: CDR1 MDHEN, CDR2 SYDVKM. Unmatched junction bases numbered 5, after V lost 6 bases and J lost 2 bases. CDR3 loop: CASSPGDRGNQPQHF. The CDR3 bases are TGTGCCAGCAGCCCCGGGGACAGGGGCAATCAGCCCCAGCATTTT.

The chain combines TRBV19 with TRBJ1-5; D unclear. Per the germline V gene, CDR1 is LNHDA and CDR2 is SQIVND (reference sequence). This CDR3 has 14 residues. V dropped 3 bases and J dropped 0 bases, with 6 bases sitting between them. The chain's CDR3 is CASSIVHSNQPQHF. CDR3 coding DNA: TGTGCCAGTAGTATTGTACATAGCAATCAGCCCCAGCATTTT. The full variable domain, rest sourced from reference TRBV19 and TRBJ1-5, is DGGITQSPKYLFRKEGQNVTLSCEQNLNHDAMYWYRQDPGQGLRLIYYSQIVNDFQKGDIAEGYSVSREKKESFPLTVTSAQKNPTAFYLCASSIVHSNQPQHFGDGTRLSIL.

The chain has TRBV27 and TRBJ1-2; D is possibly TRBD1 (5 bases). The CDR3 runs 14 residues. Trimming removed 3 bases at V and 4 bases at J, with 12 bases between. CDR1 and CDR2 (germline): MNHEY, SMNVEV (reference sequence). The CDR3 DNA follows: TGTGCCAGCAGTTTTTCGGGGCAAGGCTATGGCTACACCTTC. Its protein is CASSFSGQGYGYTF.

The chain carries TRBV5-1 and TRBJ2-7, with D possibly matching TRBD1 (6 bases). The CDR3 totals 15 residues. The V end lost 3 bases, the J end lost 4 bases, and 17 bases lay between the germline ends. CDR1 is SGHRS and CDR2 is YFSETQ in the germline V gene. For the CDR3, the DNA is TGCGCCAGCAGCTCGACAGGCCCCCGCCTTTACGAGCAGTACTTC. Translated: CASSSTGPRLYEQYF.

This clone was counted once. V is TRBV4-2 and J is TRBJ2-3, with TRBD2 matching 10 bases. The J segment lost 4 bases and the V segment lost 4 bases, leaving 8 bases of the junction unmatched. Germline V gene lookup returns CDR1 LGHNA and CDR2 YNFKEQ. This CDR3 has 16 amino acids. Here the CDR3 DNA reads TGTGCCAGCAGCCTCACTCCTAGCGGGGGCGCAGATACGCAGTATTTT. It encodes CASSLTPSGGADTQYF.

V usage is TRBV10-3 and J usage is TRBJ2-1; 7 bases are shared with TRBD1. CDR3 length: 15 residues. Losses at the gene ends were 6 bases for V and 5 bases for J; bases not matched to a gene: 10. Germline V gene lookup returns CDR1 ENHRY and CDR2 SYGVKD. CDR3 DNA: TGTGCCATCAGCATCCATGGGACAGAGGACAATGAGCAGTTCTTC. Its protein is CAISIHGTEDNEQFF.

V usage is TRBV30 and J usage is TRBJ2-5; 8 bases line up with TRBD1. CDR1 and CDR2 (germline): GTSNPN, SVGIG (reference sequence). V lost 2 bases and J lost 1; bases outside the gene matches: 3. CDR3 length: 14 amino acids. CDR3 amino acids: CAWSMGQAQETQYF. CDR3 DNA: TGTGCCTGGAGTATGGGACAGGCCCAAGAGACCCAGTACTTC.

The chain couples TRBV9 to TRBJ1-5, with 10 positions matching TRBD1. This CDR3 has 14 amino acids. Germline V gene sequence: CDR1 SGDLS, CDR2 YYNGEE. Trimming cost V 5 bases and J 3 bases; bases outside gene matches: 2. The DNA for the CDR3 is TGTGCCAGCAGTGGGACAGGGGCCAATCAGCCCCAGCATTTT. It is translated as CASSGTGANQPQHF.

The genes are TRBV27 and TRBJ2-1, with D hard to call. The CDR3 runs 14 residues. Germline CDR1 MNHEY, CDR2 SMNVEV (reference sequence). Trimming removed 6 bases at V and 0 bases at J, with 9 bases between. CDR3 DNA: TGTGCCAGCAGGGTCACCAGCTCCTACAATGAGCAGTTCTTC. Translated, it gives CASRVTSSYNEQFF.

This clone has only one observation. The chain joins TRBV5-1 to TRBJ2-2; D gene uncertain. V was cut by 4 bases and J by 7 bases, with 14 bases left in between. The CDR3 is made up of 14 amino acids. Germline CDR1 SGHRS, CDR2 YFSETQ. The CDR3 region has the DNA TGCGCCAGCAGCCAGACACTGGTGGGCGGGGAGCTGTTTTTT. Translated: CASSQTLVGGELFF.

The chain uses TRBV4-3 and TRBJ1-6; 7 nucleotides match TRBD1. Germline-derived CDR1 and CDR2 are LGHNA and YSLEER. The CDR3 covers 16 residues. After removal of 0 bases from V and 7 bases from J, the junction contained 6 bases not matched to a gene. The CDR3 here is CASSQDLGGSNSPLHF. The CDR3 DNA follows: TGCGCCAGCAGCCAAGATTTAGGGGGCTCCAATTCACCCCTCCACTTT.

The rearrangement uses TRBV2 and TRBJ2-7; possible D gene TRBD2, 5 bases. Germline V gives CDR1 SNHLY, CDR2 FYNNEI. The CDR3 loop spans 15 amino acids. V gave up 7 bases and J gave up 5 bases, with 21 bases separating them. The CDR3 here is CASISQRGSRDEQYF. The CDR3 nucleotides read TGTGCCAGCATTTCTCAGCGAGGGAGTCGGGACGAGCAGTACTTC.

The genes are TRBV10-3 and TRBJ1-2; D possibly corresponds to TRBD1 (6 bases). Germline CDR1 ENHRY, CDR2 SYGVKD. V shed 4 bases and J shed 1 base, with 10 bases lying between them. The CDR3 has 14 amino acids. Here the CDR3 reads CAISVTGFNYGYTF. The CDR3 coding sequence is TGTGCCATCAGTGTAACAGGGTTTAACTATGGCTACACCTTC.

The chain uses TRBV5-1 and TRBJ2-7, with a possible D match to TRBD2 (5 bases). V was trimmed by 4 bases and J by 1 base, leaving 18 bases between them. This CDR3 contains 16 residues. CDR1 and CDR2 (germline): SGHRS, YFSETQ. The CDR3 nucleotides are TGCGCCAGCAGCCGGACTTCCACCGCGCCATCCTACGAGCAGTACTTC. It specifies CASSRTSTAPSYEQYF.

The chain couples TRBV5-8 to TRBJ2-1; tentatively, D is TRBD1 or TRBD2 (5 bases each). Trimming shortened V by 5 bases and J by 6 bases, and 12 bases separated the two germline ends. The CDR3 consists of 13 residues. Germline CDR1 is SGHTS and CDR2 is YDEGEE. The CDR3 sequence is CASRGRGRNEQFF. The CDR3 nucleotides are TGTGCCAGCAGGGGCCGGGGACGCAATGAGCAGTTCTTC.

This chain uses TRBV4-3 with TRBJ2-2, with D possibly matching TRBD2 (6 bases). The CDR3 extends over 16 amino acids. Looked up from germline, CDR1 is LGHNA and CDR2 is YSLEER. V was cut by 4 bases and J by 0 bases, with 12 bases left in between. CDR3 coding DNA: TGCGCCAGCAGCCCGCGGGGACTTTCGAACACCGGGGAGCTGTTTTTT. Residues: CASSPRGLSNTGELFF.

V gene TRBV2 combines with J gene TRBJ2-1; TRBD2 is a possible D gene (5 bases). V lost 1 base and J lost 0, with 7 bases in between. The CDR3 contains 15 residues. CDR1 is SNHLY and CDR2 is FYNNEI in the germline V gene. Written as DNA, the CDR3 is TGTGCCAGCAGTGAAGTCAGCGGCTCCTACAATGAGCAGTTCTTC. Amino acids: CASSEVSGSYNEQFF.

This CDR3 reads CASSLLGTGAYGYTF. The DNA of the CDR3 is TGTGCCAGCAGTCTCCTCGGGACAGGGGCATATGGCTACACCTTC. V usage is TRBV6-6 and J usage is TRBJ1-2, with 10 nucleotides matching TRBD1. This CDR3 has 15 residues. V shed 5 bases and J 5 bases; nucleotides not matched to a gene: 8. Per the germline V gene, CDR1 is MNHNY and CDR2 is SVGAGI (reference sequence).

The chain joins TRBV7-9 to TRBJ2-5; D is ambiguous. Germline V lookup: CDR1 SEHNR, CDR2 FQNEAQ (reference sequence). Trimming left V 7 bases short and J 1 base short, with 13 bases between. This CDR3 contains 14 residues. The CDR3: CASIPRLAQETQYF. The CDR3 region has the DNA TGTGCCAGCATCCCCCGACTCGCCCAAGAGACCCAGTACTTC.

This chain connects TRBV7-2 to TRBJ2-7, with TRBD2 matching 10 bases. CDR1 and CDR2 from the germline V gene are SGHTA and FQGNSA. Trimming removed 5 bases from V and 1 base from J; junction bases left unmatched: 5. The CDR3 covers 15 residues. CDR3 DNA: TGTGCCAGCAGCCACGGACTAGCGGATTCCTACGAGCAGTACTTC. Translating gives CASSHGLADSYEQYF.

The rearrangement uses TRBV19 and TRBJ2-3; no clear D gene. The V end lost 5 bases, the J end lost 0 bases, and 3 bases lay between the germline ends. Germline V gives CDR1 LNHDA, CDR2 SQIVND (reference sequence). CDR3 size: 12 residues. The CDR3 DNA reads as TGTGCCAGTAGTCATAGCACAGATACGCAGTATTTT. Translation: CASSHSTDTQYF.

The rearrangement links TRBV7-2 to TRBJ2-2, with 15 bases matching TRBD2. CDR3 length: 17 residues. V lost 3 bases, J lost 5 bases, and 4 bases stayed unmatched. Germline V gene lookup returns CDR1 SGHTA and CDR2 FQGNSA. CDR3 in amino acids: CASSFVGTSGGTGELFF. The CDR3 DNA reads TGTGCCAGCAGCTTCGTGGGGACTAGCGGGGGGACCGGGGAGCTGTTTTTT.

The chain has TRBV6-6 and TRBJ2-5; TRBD1 agrees at 8 bases. The CDR3 runs 13 residues. The V and J ends lost 7 bases and 4 bases, in that order; junction bases with no gene match: 5. The germline V gene has CDR1 MNHNY and CDR2 SVGAGI (reference sequence). CDR3 in DNA: TGTGCCAGCAACCGAGGACAGGGAGAGACCCAGTACTTC. As protein: CASNRGQGETQYF.